Described below is a single T cell receptor beta chain sequence and its context. Its antigen is not identified. The source of the sample is a study of T cells after posttransplantation cyclophosphamide. Findings and caveats of the study: Recipient CMV seropositivity and CMV reactivation strongly tracked TRB clonality.

Measured with immunoSEQ multiplex PCR; TCRdb has only the in-frame clones, and not every one. The repertoire holds 25,000 to 35,000 clones, with just over 90% as singletons. The naive gate required viable CD3+CD4+ or CD3+CD8+ cells with CCR7+CD45RA+CD45RO-CD95-CD27+CD28+ phenotype. This clonotype was sampled from an older woman in good health, CMV-negative, and a related stem cell transplant donor. The sample comprised naive CD4+ T cells sorted from PBMCs.

CDR3 nucleotides: TGTGCCAGCAGCTTATCCGGGGATGAAAAACTGTTTTTT. Amino acid sequence: CASSLSGDEKLFF. The V and J genes are TRBV7-6 and TRBJ1-4; no firm D call. This CDR3 contains 13 residues. CDR1 SGHVS and CDR2 FNYEAQ come from the germline V gene. V was clipped by 2 bases and J by 6 bases, with 7 bases between them.